The present entry profiles one T cell receptor beta chain with its context. This specimen belongs to a study of cytomegalovirus exposure and HLA in healthy donors. With 60 Vbeta and 13 Jbeta primers, the PCR was carried out. Here immunoSEQ multiplex PCR was the method, and the copy in TCRdb shows in-frame clones only, minus some. In the table there are about 130,000 clones, 78% of which are singletons. Trimming pared 0 bases from V and 4 bases from J, leaving 7 bases between. CDR1 and CDR2 (germline): SGHAT, FQDESV (reference sequence). This CDR3 region has 14 residues. Sequencing was done on a sample of PBMCs. The TCR was taken from a female donor in good health and CMV-seronegative. This rearrangement joins TRBV11-1 to TRBJ2-1; TRBD2 is a possible D gene (6 bases). In DNA form, the CDR3 reads TGTGCCAGCAGCTTAGCGCGGGATTACAATGAGCAGTTCTTC. This encodes CASSLARDYNEQFF.